This T cell receptor beta chain was observed in a study of Tregs in tolerant kidney transplant recipients. Measured with immunoSEQ multiplex PCR; TCRdb has only the in-frame clones, and not every one. The repertoire holds 65,000 to 85,000 clones, with about 91% as singletons. Comments on this clone: Its cognate antigen is unknown.

Study observations and caveats: Findings come from small patient numbers and require larger validation. For some patients, primers changed over time, blocking nucleotide-level comparison. No direct test of biological reproducibility was done here.

Mixed chimerism was transient after nonmyeloablative marrow transplants from related graft donors. Thawed PBMCs were FACS-sorted into unstimulated CD4+CD25+CD127- regulatory T cells, CD4+CD25- non-regulatory cells, CD4 and CD8 cells. The input for sequencing was CD4+ T cells from blood (PBMCs), taken 24 months after the transplant. This receptor was obtained from a human patient who received a combined kidney and bone marrow transplant. Among the T cells, some may be from the graft donor.

CDR3 DNA sequence: TGTGCCTGGAGTGTACTCACAGGGGGGAGAGTTCCCCTCCACTTT. Amino acid sequence: CAWSVLTGGRVPLHF. The chain recombines TRBV30 with TRBJ1-6, with TRBD1 matching 8 bases. Germline V gene sequence: CDR1 GTSNPN, CDR2 SVGIG (reference sequence). Trimming removed 0 bases from V and 13 bases from J; junction bases left unmatched: 11. The CDR3 sequence is 15 residues long. Full variable domain (missing parts from reference TRBV30 and TRBJ1-6): SQTIHQWPATLVQPVGSPLSLECTVEGTSNPNLYWYRQAAGRGLQLLFYSVGIGQISSEVPQNLSASRPQDRQFILSSKKLLLSDSGFYLCAWSVLTGGRVPLHFGNGTRLTVT.